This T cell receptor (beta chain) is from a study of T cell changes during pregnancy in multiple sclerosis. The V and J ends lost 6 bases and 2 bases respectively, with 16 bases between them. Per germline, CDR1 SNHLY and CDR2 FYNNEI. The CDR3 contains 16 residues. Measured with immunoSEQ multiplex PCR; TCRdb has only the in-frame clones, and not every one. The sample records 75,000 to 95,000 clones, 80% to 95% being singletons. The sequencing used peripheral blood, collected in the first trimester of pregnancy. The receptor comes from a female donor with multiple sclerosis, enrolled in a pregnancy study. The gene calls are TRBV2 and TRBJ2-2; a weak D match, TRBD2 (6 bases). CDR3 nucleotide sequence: TGTGCCAGCAGCCCTAGGGGAGCGGGCAACACCGGGGAGCTGTTTTTT. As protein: CASSPRGAGNTGELFF.